This T cell receptor beta chain was retrieved from a study of tumor-infiltrating lymphocytes in primary liver carcinoma. Overall study context: Sequencing of the samples generated roughly 3.65 to 7.5 million productive TCRbeta reads, with similar yields across tissue types.

With a constant-region primer, TCR beta cDNA was made from about 0.55 ug of total RNA. ARM-PCR was slightly modified, and three nested multiplex PCR rounds with it gave rise to the TCR beta libraries. MiXCR, run by TCRdb on the multiplex PCR reads, gives a single entry per CDR3 protein. This table has approximately 330,000 distinct CDR3 sequences, less than 65% appearing once. Alongside blood RNA obtained from unsorted whole blood, germline DNA was also extracted. Patients were chronically HBV-infected and treatment-naive. Prior to surgery, approximately 4 milliliters of peripheral blood were drawn. For this clonotype: The target antigen is unknown. One end of the junction varies from germline; a read error may be responsible.

Findings of the study overall: Against blood, tumors held a significantly higher top-250-clone fraction (p = 0.039).

The sequenced material came from peripheral blood. The receptor was derived from a man aged 35 to 55 with primary liver carcinoma and hepatitis B virus infection.

The CDR3 is CTSSSWAVNTGAFF. CDR3 bases: TGTACCAGCAGCTCGTGGGCGGTGAATACTGGAGCTTTCTTT. The chain recombines TRBV11-2 with TRBJ1-1, with no clear D. Germline V CDR1 and CDR2: SGHAT, FQNNGV. There are 14 residues in the CDR3.